A selection of T cell receptor beta chains follows, all from one sample in a study of cytomegalovirus exposure and HLA in healthy donors. The table came from immunoSEQ multiplex PCR; TCRdb's copy has only in-frame clones and leaves some out. This table holds about 120,000 clones, about 81% found once. Source material: PBMCs. The receptors here all came from a woman in her thirties or forties in good health and CMV-seropositive. Each CDR3 is given with its conserved first and last residue. D genes are given only for firm matches. The size of a clone is reported for some rows only, either as once, few or many, or as a class for expanded clones.

>NA|TRBV9|NA|TRBJ1-5
CASSADGDGYQPQHF
TGTGCCAGCAGCGCTGACGGAGATGGCTATCAGCCCCAGCATTTT
>NA|TRBV28|TRBD1|TRBJ1-1
CASSLFSGQGLHTEAFF
TGTGCCAGCAGTTTATTCTCTGGACAGGGGCTCCACACTGAAGCTTTCTTT
>NA|TRBV7-3|NA|TRBJ2-2
CASGLAAGELFF
TGTGCCAGCGGGCTAGCTGCCGGGGAGCTGTTTTTT
>NA|TRBV7-2|TRBD1|TRBJ2-5
CASSYRQGSQETQYF
TGTGCCAGCAGCTACCGACAGGGGTCCCAAGAGACCCAGTACTTC
>once|TRBV27|TRBD2|TRBJ2-5
CASSFAPRGTSETQYF
TGTGCCAGCAGTTTTGCCCCTAGGGGGACTAGCGAGACCCAGTACTTC
>NA|TRBV4-3|NA|TRBJ2-3
CASSQEAITDTQYF
TGCGCCAGCAGCCAAGAAGCGATCACAGATACGCAGTATTTT
>NA|TRBV5-1|TRBD1|TRBJ1-1
CASSSLEDRPYMNTEAFF
TGCGCCAGCAGCTCCCTGGAGGACAGGCCGTACATGAACACTGAAGCTTTCTTT
>NA|TRBV5-8|TRBD2|TRBJ2-1
CASSLRTSGYNEQFF
TGTGCCAGCAGCTTGCGGACTAGCGGTTACAATGAGCAGTTCTTC
>NA|TRBV5-1|TRBD1|TRBJ2-5
CASIKLDRQETQYF
TGCGCCAGCATTAAATTGGACAGGCAAGAGACCCAGTACTTC
>NA|TRBV7-2|TRBD1|TRBJ1-5
CASSSRAGQDHNQPQHF
TGTGCCAGCAGCTCAAGGGCGGGACAGGACCACAATCAGCCCCAGCATTTT
>NA|TRBV6-5|NA|TRBJ2-7
CASSLSVTFSYEQYF
TGTGCCAGCAGTTTATCGGTGACATTCTCCTACGAGCAGTACTTC
>NA|TRBV2|TRBD1|TRBJ2-2
CASKSGQGGTGELFF
TGTGCCAGCAAGAGTGGACAGGGGGGCACCGGGGAGCTGTTTTTT
>NA|TRBV7-9|TRBD1|TRBJ2-7
CASSQDRGASYEQYF
TGTGCCAGCAGCCAGGACAGGGGGGCATCCTACGAGCAGTACTTC
>NA|TRBV9|NA|TRBJ1-4
CASSPKGSANEKLFF
TGTGCCAGCAGTCCTAAGGGGTCGGCTAATGAAAAACTGTTTTTT
>NA|TRBV27|NA|TRBJ2-7
CASGRREEGLYEQYF
TGTGCCAGCGGGCGCAGGGAGGAGGGTCTCTACGAGCAGTACTTC
>few|TRBV4-1|NA|TRBJ1-4
CASSHPRLGPKLFF
TGCGCCAGCAGCCATCCTCGACTCGGTCCTAAACTGTTTTTT
>NA|TRBV7-3|TRBD2|TRBJ2-3
CASNSRTSGGNTDTQYF
TGTGCCAGCAACTCTCGGACTAGCGGGGGGAACACAGATACGCAGTATTTT
>NA|TRBV5-1|TRBD2|TRBJ2-1
CASSSTILAGGPNEQFF
TGCGCCAGCAGCTCAACCATACTAGCGGGGGGGCCAAATGAGCAGTTCTTC
>NA|TRBV5-4|NA|TRBJ1-1
CASSLGGWGGGGTEAFF
TGTGCCAGCAGCTTGGGGGGTTGGGGGGGAGGCGGCACTGAAGCTTTCTTT
>NA|TRBV19|TRBD1|TRBJ2-5
CASRTWGGTGDRETQYF
TGTGCCAGTAGGACCTGGGGGGGGACAGGGGATAGGGAGACCCAGTACTTC
>NA|TRBV7-9|NA|TRBJ1-5
CASSGGANQPQHF
TGTGCCAGCAGCGGAGGGGCCAATCAGCCCCAGCATTTT
>NA|TRBV15|NA|TRBJ1-1
CATSPEVHTDTEAFF
TGTGCCACCAGCCCCGAGGTCCACACGGACACTGAAGCTTTCTTT
>NA|TRBV4-1|NA|TRBJ1-1
CASSQGAFTEAFF
TGCGCCAGCAGCCAAGGTGCGTTTACTGAAGCTTTCTTT
>NA|TRBV27|NA|TRBJ1-1
CASSLGGLRDTEAFF
TGTGCCAGCAGTTTAGGGGGGTTGAGGGACACTGAAGCTTTCTTT
>NA|TRBV5-4|NA|TRBJ2-5
CASSLRGGETQYF
TGTGCCAGCAGCTTGAGGGGGGGAGAGACCCAGTACTTC
>NA|TRBV10-3|TRBD2|TRBJ2-1
CAISPGLGGHNEQFF
TGTGCCATCAGCCCGGGACTAGGAGGGCACAATGAGCAGTTCTTC
>NA|TRBV5-5|TRBD2|TRBJ2-1
CASRTGMRLAGGDEQFF
TGTGCCAGCAGGACGGGTATGCGGCTAGCGGGAGGTGATGAGCAGTTCTTC
>once|TRBV10-3|TRBD2|TRBJ2-1
CAISSSGRDGYNEQFF
TGTGCCATCAGCAGTAGCGGGAGGGATGGGTACAATGAGCAGTTCTTC
>NA|TRBV6-5|NA|TRBJ1-1
CASSSENTEAFF
TGTGCCAGCAGTTCAGAGAACACTGAAGCTTTCTTT
>NA|TRBV28|NA|TRBJ2-7
CASSLQREQYF
TGTGCCAGCAGTTTACAGCGGGAGCAGTACTTC
>NA|TRBV7-9|TRBD2|TRBJ2-7
CASSRTGAGGSYEQYF
TGTGCCAGCAGCCGAACCGGAGCGGGAGGGTCTTACGAGCAGTACTTC
>few|TRBV5-6|TRBD1|TRBJ2-7
CASSTKDRGPPHLEQYF
TGTGCCAGCAGCACTAAGGACAGGGGGCCACCCCATTTGGAGCAGTACTTC
>NA|TRBV7-3|NA|TRBJ2-1
CASSLGAGNEQFF
TGTGCCAGCAGCTTGGGCGCGGGCAATGAGCAGTTCTTC
>NA|TRBV19|NA|TRBJ1-6
CASSQSQGNSPLHF
TGTGCCAGTAGCCAATCCCAGGGCAATTCACCCCTCCACTTT
>NA|TRBV7-9|NA|TRBJ1-2
CASSLGFGANYGYTF
TGTGCCAGCAGCTTAGGATTCGGGGCTAACTATGGCTACACCTTC
>few|TRBV6-6|NA|TRBJ1-2
CASAPGGGYTF
TGTGCCAGCGCCCCCGGGGGGGGCTACACCTTC
>NA|TRBV15|NA|TRBJ1-5
CATRQGNQPQHF
TGTGCCACCCGACAGGGCAATCAGCCCCAGCATTTT
>NA|TRBV12-5|NA|TRBJ1-5
CASGLQGSNQPQHF
TGTGCTAGTGGTTTGCAGGGGAGCAATCAGCCCCAGCATTTT
>few|TRBV5-1|TRBD1|TRBJ2-7
CASSPRTGTGMRQAVWEQYF
TGCGCCAGCAGCCCTAGGACCGGGACAGGGATGCGCCAGGCTGTGTGGGAGCAGTACTTC
>NA|TRBV2|TRBD2|TRBJ2-7
CARRTSGVYEQYF
TGTGCCAGACGGACTAGCGGGGTCTACGAGCAGTACTTC
>NA|TRBV7-9|TRBD1|TRBJ1-5
CASSTDRAGQGHQPQHF
TGTGCCAGCAGCACGGATAGAGCGGGACAGGGGCATCAGCCCCAGCATTTT
>NA|TRBV27|NA|TRBJ2-6
CASNLGAGANVLTF
TGTGCCAGCAACCTAGGGGCTGGGGCCAACGTCCTGACTTTC
>NA|TRBV27|TRBD2|TRBJ2-3
CASSSSGASTDTQYF
TGTGCCAGCAGTTCAAGCGGGGCTAGCACAGATACGCAGTATTTT
>NA|TRBV7-2|NA|TRBJ2-5
CASSLVRRETQYF
TGTGCCAGCAGCTTAGTCCGGAGAGAGACCCAGTACTTC
>few|TRBV9|TRBD2|TRBJ2-6
CASSVKSAGGPPSGANVLTF
TGTGCCAGCAGCGTAAAATCTGCGGGGGGGCCTCCCTCTGGGGCCAACGTCCTGACTTTC
>NA|TRBV29-1|TRBD2|TRBJ2-7
CSVPSNTGGNYEQYF
TGCAGCGTTCCATCTAATACCGGGGGGAACTACGAGCAGTACTTC
>NA|TRBV6-1|NA|TRBJ1-1
CASRSQGNTEAFF
TGTGCCAGCAGATCACAGGGGAACACTGAAGCTTTCTTT